Listed below are T cell receptor beta chains from one sample, sequenced in a study of technical replicates of blood from a handful of donors. Using immunoSEQ multiplex PCR, the repertoire was profiled, and TCRdb retains in-frame clones only, with some absent. The sample carries tens of thousands of clones, roughly nine tenths recorded once. The sequencing input was T cells isolated from PBMCs. The source of these receptors is a human donor in good health. The CDR3 runs from the conserved cysteine through the conserved F or W. D genes are given only for firm matches. Some rows mark clone size as missing; the rest say once, few, many or name a class of expanded clone.

D gene,V gene,J gene,clone size,CDR3 DNA,CDR3 protein
TRBD1,TRBV9,TRBJ1-5,NA,TGTGCCAGCAGCGCAGGGACAGGGGGCAATCAGCCCCAGCATTTT,CASSAGTGGNQPQHF
TRBD2,TRBV5-1,TRBJ2-7,NA,TGCGCCAGCAGCTTGGGGGCCTTAGCGGGAGGTAACGAGCAGTACTTC,CASSLGALAGGNEQYF
NA,TRBV27,TRBJ2-2,NA,TGTGCCAGCAGTCCCCACCTCTTGAGTACTTCCGGGGAGCTGTTTTTT,CASSPHLLSTSGELFF
NA,TRBV5-1,TRBJ2-1,few,TGCGCCAGCAGCCCCAACCTAGCCAGCTCCTACAATGAGCAGTTCTTC,CASSPNLASSYNEQFF
NA,TRBV5-1,TRBJ1-1,NA,TGCGCCAGCAGCTCCTCACGGGGGACTGAAGCTTTCTTT,CASSSSRGTEAFF
NA,TRBV6-5,TRBJ2-7,NA,TGTGCCAGCAGACGGAGGGGCGAGCAGTACTTC,CASRRRGEQYF
NA,TRBV19,TRBJ1-2,NA,TGTGCCACCACGGAGGAAACAGCTAACTATGGCTACACCTTC,CATTEETANYGYTF
TRBD1,TRBV7-7,TRBJ2-7,NA,TGTGCCAGCAGCGGGGACAGGGATTCGTACGAGCAGTACTTC,CASSGDRDSYEQYF
NA,TRBV18,TRBJ1-1,NA,TGTGCCAGCTCACCACCGGAAGGGGGGGCGAACACTGAAGCTTTCTTT,CASSPPEGGANTEAFF
TRBD1,TRBV5-5,TRBJ2-7,NA,TGTGCCAGCAGCAACCAACACAGGGGGTACTACGAGCAGTACTTC,CASSNQHRGYYEQYF
NA,TRBV6-5,TRBJ1-1,NA,TGTGCCAGCAGTTACATCGACAACTCGAACACTGAAGCTTTCTTT,CASSYIDNSNTEAFF
NA,TRBV28,TRBJ1-5,once,TGTGCCAGCAGCACGGGGAGCCGGGAGTATCAGCCCCAGCATTTT,CASSTGSREYQPQHF
TRBD2,TRBV9,TRBJ2-7,NA,TGTGCCAGCAGCGCGCCGGCGACTAGCGGGAGTTTATACGAGCAGTACTTC,CASSAPATSGSLYEQYF
TRBD2,TRBV11-3,TRBJ2-1,NA,TGTGCCAGCAGCTTACTTGGAGTAGCGGGAGGTGAGCAGTTCTTC,CASSLLGVAGGEQFF
TRBD2,TRBV5-6,TRBJ2-1,NA,TGTGCCAGCAGCGAGGGACTAGCGGGACTTGGGGCGTTCTTC,CASSEGLAGLGAFF
NA,TRBV27,TRBJ2-7,NA,TGTGCCAGCAGAGGGGGTCGGAGCTCCTACGAGCAGTACTTC,CASRGGRSSYEQYF
TRBD1,TRBV11-3,TRBJ1-2,NA,TGTGCCAGCAGCCCATACCAGGGGGACCTCGATGGCTACACCTTC,CASSPYQGDLDGYTF
TRBD1,TRBV28,TRBJ2-7,NA,TGTGCCAGCAGCCCCCCAGGACAGGGGTTTTTCGAGCAGTACTTC,CASSPPGQGFFEQYF
TRBD2,TRBV9,TRBJ2-7,NA,TGTGCCAGCAGCGTGGGCGGGAGAGCCTACGAGCAGTACTTC,CASSVGGRAYEQYF
TRBD2,TRBV7-3,TRBJ2-7,NA,TGTGCCAGCAGTCAGGGACTAGCGGTTACCTACGAGCAGTACTTC,CASSQGLAVTYEQYF
TRBD2,TRBV6-1,TRBJ2-7,NA,TGTGCCAGCAGGACTAGCCTGTTATCCTACGAGCAGTACTTC,CASRTSLLSYEQYF
NA,TRBV5-1,TRBJ2-3,NA,TGCGCCAGCAGCTTGGCCGGTAGCGCAGATACGCAGTATTTT,CASSLAGSADTQYF
NA,TRBV11-2,TRBJ1-1,NA,TGTGCCAGCAGCTTAGATGGGCTGGACACTGAAGCTTTCTTT,CASSLDGLDTEAFF
TRBD1,TRBV5-1,TRBJ1-2,NA,TGCGCCAGCAGTTTTGGACAGGGGAATGGCTACACCTTC,CASSFGQGNGYTF
TRBD2,TRBV9,TRBJ2-3,NA,TGTGCCAGCAGCGTAGAACCCACTGGACTAGCGGGATTCACAGATACGCAGTATTTT,CASSVEPTGLAGFTDTQYF
TRBD2,TRBV15,TRBJ2-3,NA,TGTGCCACCAGCAGAGAAAAGGGACTAGCGGGAGCAGATACGCAGTATTTT,CATSREKGLAGADTQYF
TRBD1,TRBV5-1,TRBJ1-5,NA,TGCGCCAGCAGCCGTGGGGACAGTAGCAATCAGCCCCAGCATTTT,CASSRGDSSNQPQHF
NA,TRBV27,TRBJ2-7,NA,TGTGCCAGCAGTTTAGGACAGCTCTACGAGCAGTACTTC,CASSLGQLYEQYF
TRBD1,TRBV5-1,TRBJ2-7,NA,TGCGCCAGCAGCTTGGCCGAGGGGGCCGAGCAGTACTTC,CASSLAEGAEQYF
TRBD1,TRBV19,TRBJ1-2,once,TGTGCCAGTAGTAGCGACAGGGTCTTCTATGGCTACACCTTC,CASSSDRVFYGYTF
NA,TRBV25-1,TRBJ1-5,NA,TGTGCCAGCAGTGAATGGACATTCCATCAGCCCCAGCATTTT,CASSEWTFHQPQHF
TRBD1,TRBV7-2,TRBJ1-4,once,TGTGCCAGCAGCCCGGACAGGGGGCGCTTCGAAAAACTGTTTTTT,CASSPDRGRFEKLFF
TRBD2,TRBV5-1,TRBJ2-1,NA,TGCGCCAGCAATTTGGGGGAGGGCCATTTAGATGAGCAGTTCTTC,CASNLGEGHLDEQFF
TRBD2,TRBV6-7,TRBJ2-5,NA,TGTGCCAGCAGTTACCGTGGGCGGGAGATAGGAGAGACCCAGTACTTC,CASSYRGREIGETQYF
NA,TRBV4-1,TRBJ1-2,NA,TGCGCCAGCAGCCAGGGCACCGAGAATGGCTACACCTTC,CASSQGTENGYTF
NA,TRBV5-1,TRBJ2-7,NA,TGCGCCAGCAGCCGGGACACCTACGAGCAGTACTTC,CASSRDTYEQYF
TRBD1,TRBV9,TRBJ1-3,NA,TGTGCCAGCAGCGCAGGACAGGTCGGCTCTGGAAACACCATATATTTT,CASSAGQVGSGNTIYF
NA,TRBV20-1,TRBJ2-3,NA,TGCAGTGCTAGTTCCTACGGTACGCAGTATTTT,CSASSYGTQYF
NA,TRBV27,TRBJ1-2,NA,TGTGCCAGCAGTTTATCGATAGGGGACTATGGCTACACCTTC,CASSLSIGDYGYTF
NA,TRBV4-1,TRBJ2-2,NA,TGCGCCAGCAGCCAACCTAGGATCACCGGGGAGCTGTTTTTT,CASSQPRITGELFF
TRBD1,TRBV6-5,TRBJ1-1,NA,TGTGCCAGCAGTTACGGACAGGGGAACACTGAAGCTTTCTTT,CASSYGQGNTEAFF
TRBD2,TRBV15,TRBJ2-1,NA,TGTGCCACCAGCAGAGATAAGTCCAGCGGGAGAGCCGAGGCGCAGTTCTTC,CATSRDKSSGRAEAQFF
TRBD2,TRBV7-9,TRBJ2-7,NA,TGTGCCAGCAGCCCGACTAGCGGGGGGGGGAGCTCCTACGAGCAGTACTTC,CASSPTSGGGSSYEQYF
NA,TRBV5-4,TRBJ2-2,NA,TGTGCCAGCAGCTTCGGGGGGAACACCGGGGAGCTGTTTTTT,CASSFGGNTGELFF
NA,TRBV9,TRBJ1-3,NA,TGTGCCAGCAGCGTAGGACAGGGAAACACCATATATTTT,CASSVGQGNTIYF
TRBD2,TRBV27,TRBJ2-1,NA,TGTGCCAGCAGTTTTAAAGCGGGAGTAAGGTACAATGAGCAGTTCTTC,CASSFKAGVRYNEQFF
NA,TRBV11-3,TRBJ2-1,NA,TGTGCCAGCAGTTCCCTAATAGGAGGGGAGCAGTTCTTC,CASSSLIGGEQFF